Presented here are 21 T cell receptor beta chains from one specimen sequenced in a study of T cell repertoires in cytomegalovirus infection. TCRdb itself ran the reads through MiXCR, one entry per CDR3 protein. The sample yields roughly 100,000 distinct CDR3 sequences, approximately 15% seen once. The sequenced material came from PBMCs. Receptor source: a human donor in good health (CMV status not recorded). Some clones in this sample may be carry-over from other donors' samples.

This clonotype was seen ten or more times. The gene calls are TRBV7-9 and TRBJ2-7; tentatively, D is TRBD2 (5 bases). Germline assignment: CDR1 SEHNR and CDR2 FQNEAQ (reference sequence). The CDR3 sequence is 14 residues long. V lost 1 base, J lost 6 bases, and 13 bases lay in between. CDR3 coding DNA: TGTGCCAGCAGCTTAGTCACGGGGTCAAGCGAGCAGTACTTC. It encodes CASSLVTGSSEQYF. Based on the CDR3 plus reference TRBV7-9 and TRBJ2-7, the full variable domain is DTGVSQNPRHKITKRGQNVTFRCDPISEHNRLYWYRQTLGQGPEFLTYFQNEAQLEKSRLLSDRFSAERPKGSFSTLEIQRTEQGDSAMYLCASSLVTGSSEQYFGPGTRLTVT.

This clonotype showed up many times. This chain links TRBV7-2 with TRBJ1-2; D gene unclear. Germline CDR1 is SGHTA and CDR2 is FQGNSA. The CDR3 is made up of 13 amino acids. Trimming took 1 base from V and 8 from J, leaving 11 bases between them. The CDR3 region is CASSLVAHVGYTF. The CDR3 nucleotides read TGTGCCAGCAGCTTAGTGGCACATGTGGGCTACACCTTC.

This clonotype was seen many times. V is TRBV5-6 and J is TRBJ2-4; D is possibly TRBD1 or TRBD2 (6 bases each). Trimming left V 4 bases short and J 1 base short, with 12 bases between. Germline CDR1 and CDR2: SGHDT and YYEEEE. CDR3 length equals 15 residues. Written as DNA, the CDR3 is TGTGCCAGCAGCGTACTCGGGGGCGCCAAAAACATTCAGTACTTC. This encodes CASSVLGGAKNIQYF.

In its sample, this clonotype was seen many times. The chain couples TRBV7-9 to TRBJ2-3; the match to TRBD2 covers 10 bases. CDR3 length: 13 amino acids. Unmatched junction bases numbered 6, after V lost 10 bases and J lost 5 bases. The germline V gene has CDR1 SEHNR and CDR2 FQNEAQ (reference sequence). The CDR3 sequence: CATSGGAEDTQYF. CDR3 bases: TGTGCCACGAGCGGGGGGGCAGAAGATACGCAGTATTTT. Complete variable domain (other parts from reference TRBV7-9 and TRBJ2-3): DTGVSQNPRHKITKRGQNVTFRCDPISEHNRLYWYRQTLGQGPEFLTYFQNEAQLEKSRLLSDRFSAERPKGSFSTLEIQRTEQGDSAMYLCATSGGAEDTQYFGPGTRLTVL.

The chain has TRBV5-1 and TRBJ2-7; D call uncertain. This CDR3 contains 15 residues. Germline CDR1 and CDR2: SGHRS and YFSETQ. The V end lost 0 bases, the J end lost 1 base, and 11 bases lay between the germline ends. This CDR3 is CASSLDLVSSYEQYF. CDR3 nucleotides: TGCGCCAGCAGCTTGGATTTGGTCAGTTCCTACGAGCAGTACTTC.

The genes are TRBV3-1 and TRBJ2-4; D perhaps matches TRBD2 (5 bases). Trimming stripped 2 bases from V and 2 bases from J, with 13 bases between. From germline, CDR1 is LGHDT and CDR2 YNNKEL (reference sequence). The CDR3 runs to 16 residues. CDR3 sequence (DNA): TGTGCCAGCAGCCAAACGGTTTGGGAGTCCAAAAACATTCAGTACTTC. Protein: CASSQTVWESKNIQYF.

Only a few counts were recorded for this clonotype. This chain connects TRBV2 to TRBJ1-1; the match to TRBD1 covers 8 bases. Looked up from germline, CDR1 is SNHLY and CDR2 is FYNNEI. V lost 1 base, J lost 5 bases, and 3 bases stayed unmatched. The CDR3 consists of 14 residues. The CDR3 sequence: CASSEGQGRTEAFF. The DNA of the CDR3 is TGTGCCAGCAGTGAAGGACAGGGGAGGACTGAAGCTTTCTTT.

This chain uses TRBV7-9 with TRBJ2-3; D ambiguous. Per the germline V gene, CDR1 is SEHNR and CDR2 is FQNEAQ (reference sequence). The V end was cut by 5 bases, the J end by 0 bases, with 9 bases between. CDR3 length equals 14 residues. The DNA for the CDR3 is TGTGCCAGCAGCCCCCCGAAGAGCACAGATACGCAGTATTTT. It translates to CASSPPKSTDTQYF.

Only a few counts were recorded for this clonotype. For the CDR3, the DNA is TGTGCCAGCAGTTTGCACCTAGCGGGGCTCTCCTACGAGCAGTACTTC. Translation: CASSLHLAGLSYEQYF. The chain uses TRBV28 and TRBJ2-7; 9 bases fit TRBD2. This CDR3 is 16 amino acids long. V was pared by 3 bases and J by 0 bases, with 6 bases of the junction left unmatched. Germline V gene lookup returns CDR1 MDHEN and CDR2 SYDVKM. Filled out from reference TRBV28 and TRBJ2-7, the complete variable domain reads DVKVTQSSRYLVKRTGEKVFLECVQDMDHENMFWYRQDPGLGLRLIYFSYDVKMKEKGDIPEGYSVSREKKERFSLILESASTNQTSMYLCASSLHLAGLSYEQYFGPGTRLTVT.

A few counts support this clonotype. The chain is built from TRBV12-3 or TRBV12-4 and TRBJ2-7; D is possibly TRBD1 or TRBD2 (5 bases each). This CDR3 has 16 residues. The V gene lost 5 bases and the J gene lost 5 bases, with 22 bases spanning the gap. The CDR3 sequence: CASSRALGRENHEQYF. The CDR3 nucleotides read TGTGCCAGCAGTCGGGCTCTTGGCAGGGAGAACCACGAGCAGTACTTC.

This clonotype was counted ten times or more. This chain uses TRBV7-3 with TRBJ2-2; D is perhaps TRBD1 or TRBD2 (5 bases each). Germline values: CDR1 SGHTA, CDR2 FQGTGA. Between the trimmed V and J ends, which lost 5 bases and 4 bases, there was a span of 17 bases. CDR3 length: 16 residues. The CDR3 nucleotides are TGTGCCAGCAGCATTCAGGGCGTTCGGGGCACCGGGGAGCTGTTTTTT. The encoded protein is CASSIQGVRGTGELFF.

The chain couples TRBV9 to TRBJ2-1; D could derive from TRBD1 or TRBD2 (5 bases each). The CDR3 totals 16 residues. Trimming took 1 base from V and 0 from J, leaving 11 bases between them. Germline-derived CDR1 and CDR2 are SGDLS and YYNGEE. As DNA, the CDR3 is TGTGCCAGCAGCGTATTCGGGACGAGCTCCTACAATGAGCAGTTCTTC. Translated: CASSVFGTSSYNEQFF. Based on the CDR3 plus reference TRBV9 and TRBJ2-1, the full variable domain is DSGVTQTPKHLITATGQRVTLRCSPRSGDLSVYWYQQSLDQGLQFLIQYYNGEERAKGNILERFSAQQFPDLHSELNLSSLELGDSALYFCASSVFGTSSYNEQFFGPGTRLTVL.

The sample holds many counts of this clonotype. J is TRBJ2-7 and V is TRBV7-2; D not certain. V was clipped by 1 base and J by 1 base, with 8 bases between them. CDR1 is SGHTA, CDR2 FQGNSA, per germline. The CDR3 length is 14 residues. In DNA form, the CDR3 reads TGTGCCAGCAGCTTAGTCTTCCCGTCCTACGAGCAGTACTTC. Translated, it gives CASSLVFPSYEQYF.

This clonotype was detected many times. The gene calls are TRBV7-2 and TRBJ2-3, with D possibly matching TRBD2 (6 bases). The germline V and J ends were trimmed by 1 base and 5 bases, with 10 bases remaining between them. The CDR3 covers 14 residues. Germline V gene data show CDR1 as SGHTA and CDR2 as FQGNSA. CDR3 amino acids: CASSLGGLLDTQYF. For the CDR3, the DNA is TGTGCCAGCAGCTTAGGGGGACTGTTAGATACGCAGTATTTT.

A few counts support this clonotype. CDR3 loop: CASSQVGGQQHGYTF. Written as DNA, the CDR3 is TGTGCCAGCAGCCAAGTCGGCGGGCAACAGCACGGCTACACCTTC. J is TRBJ1-2 and V is TRBV14; D remains unclear. Per the germline V gene, CDR1 is SGHDN and CDR2 is FVKESK. The CDR3 extends over 15 amino acids. Trimming took 1 base from V and 8 from J, leaving 17 bases between them.

In this sample, this clonotype turned up once. Possible read error: a much larger clone is one base away. The rearrangement uses TRBV12-5 and TRBJ1-4; tentative D call: TRBD1 (6 bases). The CDR3 sequence is 14 residues long. Germline loops: CDR1 LGHNT, CDR2 FRNRAP. CDR3 nucleotides: TGTGCTAGTGGTTCCGGGAACAGGGTTGAAAATCTGTTTTTT. Translated, it gives CASGSGNRVENLFF.

This clonotype was observed many times. The chain links TRBV7-2 to TRBJ2-4, with D possibly matching TRBD2 (6 bases). The CDR3 consists of 13 residues. V lost 1 base, J lost 8 bases, and 9 bases lay in between. CDR1 SGHTA and CDR2 FQGNSA come from the germline V gene. The CDR3 DNA reads as TGTGCCAGCAGCTTAGGGAGGGCTGACATTCAGTACTTC. This sequence encodes CASSLGRADIQYF.

This clonotype was recorded at least ten times. The J gene is TRBJ2-5, the V gene TRBV7-2; D unresolved. Germline V gene sequence: CDR1 SGHTA, CDR2 FQGNSA. The CDR3 loop spans 11 amino acids. Trimming stripped 5 bases from V and 7 bases from J, with 8 bases between. The DNA for the CDR3 is TGTGCCAGCAGCCTCCCAGGGACCCAGTACTTC. Its protein product is CASSLPGTQYF.

The chain is built from TRBV7-2 and TRBJ1-6, with TRBD1 as a possible D gene (5 bases). This CDR3 region has 12 residues. Germline lookup yields CDR1 SGHTA and CDR2 FQGNSA. The ends were cut back, 4 bases at V and 19 bases at J, with 17 bases in the middle. The CDR3 sequence is CASSYRDPRLHF. The CDR3 DNA reads as TGTGCCAGCAGCTACCGGGACCCGCGCCTACACTTT.

This clonotype has at least ten counts. The chain uses TRBV7-2 and TRBJ2-5; D possibly uses TRBD1 or TRBD2 (5 bases each). The V end lost 2 bases, the J end lost 5 bases, and 12 bases lay between the germline ends. The CDR3 loop spans 14 amino acids. CDR1 and CDR2 (germline): SGHTA, FQGNSA. The CDR3: CASSLPRQRETQYF. CDR3 nucleotides: TGTGCCAGCAGCTTACCCCGACAGCGGGAGACCCAGTACTTC.

This clonotype came up once. The rearrangement links TRBV20-1 to TRBJ1-1; maybe TRBD1 (6 bases). Looked up from germline, CDR1 is DFQATT and CDR2 is SNEGSKA (reference sequence). This CDR3 has 18 amino acids. V was cut by 0 bases and J by 6 bases, with 26 bases left in between. Here the CDR3 DNA reads TGCAGTGCTAGAGACCCCCTGGGTGGCCAGGGGCGTGAAGCTGAAGCTTTCTTT. Its translation is CSARDPLGGQGREAEAFF.